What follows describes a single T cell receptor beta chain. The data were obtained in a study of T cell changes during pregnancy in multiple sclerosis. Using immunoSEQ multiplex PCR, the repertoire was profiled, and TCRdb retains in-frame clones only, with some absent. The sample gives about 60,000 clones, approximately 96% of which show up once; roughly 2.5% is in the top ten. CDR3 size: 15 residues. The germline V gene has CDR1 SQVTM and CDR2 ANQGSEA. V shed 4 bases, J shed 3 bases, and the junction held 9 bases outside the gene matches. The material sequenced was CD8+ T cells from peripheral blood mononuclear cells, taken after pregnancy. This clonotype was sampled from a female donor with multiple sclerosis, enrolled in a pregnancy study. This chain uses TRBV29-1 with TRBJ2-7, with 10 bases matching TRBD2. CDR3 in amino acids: CSVGKAASGSYEQYF. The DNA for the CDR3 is TGCAGCGTTGGCAAGGCGGCTAGCGGGAGCTACGAGCAGTACTTC.